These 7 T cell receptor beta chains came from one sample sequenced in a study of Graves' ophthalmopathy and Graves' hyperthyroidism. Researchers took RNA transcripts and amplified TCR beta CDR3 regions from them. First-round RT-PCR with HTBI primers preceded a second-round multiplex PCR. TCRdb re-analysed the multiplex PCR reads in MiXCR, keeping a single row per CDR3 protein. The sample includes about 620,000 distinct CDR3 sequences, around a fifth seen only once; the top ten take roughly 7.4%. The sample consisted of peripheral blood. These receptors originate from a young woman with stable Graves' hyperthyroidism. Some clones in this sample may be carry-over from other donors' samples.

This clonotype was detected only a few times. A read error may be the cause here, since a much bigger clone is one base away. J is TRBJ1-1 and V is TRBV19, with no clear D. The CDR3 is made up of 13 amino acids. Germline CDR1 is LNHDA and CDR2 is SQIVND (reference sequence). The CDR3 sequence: CASSIVGSTEACF. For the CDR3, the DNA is TGTGCCAGTAGTATCGTGGGATCCACTGAAGCTTGCTTT.

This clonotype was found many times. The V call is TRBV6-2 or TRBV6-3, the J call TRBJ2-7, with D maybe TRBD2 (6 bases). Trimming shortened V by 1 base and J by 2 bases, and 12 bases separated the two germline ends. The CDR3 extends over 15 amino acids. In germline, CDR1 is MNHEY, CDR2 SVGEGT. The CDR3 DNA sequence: TGTGCCAGCAGTTACTATGCGGGGCCTACCTACGAGCAGTACTTC. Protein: CASSYYAGPTYEQYF.

The CDR3 protein is CASSVTGTGWELFF. The DNA for the CDR3 is TGTGCCAGCAGTGTAACCGGGACAGGGTGGGAGCTGTTTTTT. The chain recombines TRBV27 with TRBJ2-2; 9 bases line up with TRBD1. With V trimmed by 5 bases and J by 9 bases, 7 bases remained unmatched. The CDR3 runs to 14 residues. Germline CDR1 reads MNHEY; CDR2 reads SMNVEV (reference sequence).

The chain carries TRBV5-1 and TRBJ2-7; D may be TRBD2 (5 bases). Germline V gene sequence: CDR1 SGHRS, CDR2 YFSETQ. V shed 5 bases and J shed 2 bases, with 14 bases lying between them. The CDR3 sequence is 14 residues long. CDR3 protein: CASRSADGTYEQYF. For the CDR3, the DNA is TGCGCCAGCAGGTCTGCGGACGGGACCTACGAGCAGTACTTC.

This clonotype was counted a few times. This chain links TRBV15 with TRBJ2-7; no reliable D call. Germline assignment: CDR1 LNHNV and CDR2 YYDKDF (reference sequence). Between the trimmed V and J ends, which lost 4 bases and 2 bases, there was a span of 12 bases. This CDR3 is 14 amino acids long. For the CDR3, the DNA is TGTGCCACCAGCACACGGACCAAGCCCTACGAGCAGTACTTC. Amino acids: CATSTRTKPYEQYF.

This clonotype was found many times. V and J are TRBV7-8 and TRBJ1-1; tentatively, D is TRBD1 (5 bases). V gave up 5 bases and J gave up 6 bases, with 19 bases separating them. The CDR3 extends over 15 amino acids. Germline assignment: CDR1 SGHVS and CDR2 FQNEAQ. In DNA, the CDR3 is TGTGCCAGCAGCCAGGGATCTCAAACCGCTCCTGAAGCTTTCTTT. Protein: CASSQGSQTAPEAFF.

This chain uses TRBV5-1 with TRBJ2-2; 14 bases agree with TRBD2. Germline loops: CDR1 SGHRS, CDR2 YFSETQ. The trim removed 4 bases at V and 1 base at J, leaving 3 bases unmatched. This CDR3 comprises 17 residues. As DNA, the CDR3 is TGCGCCAGCAGCAACGGACTAGCGGGGGGGAACACCGGGGAGCTGTTTTTT. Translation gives CASSNGLAGGNTGELFF.